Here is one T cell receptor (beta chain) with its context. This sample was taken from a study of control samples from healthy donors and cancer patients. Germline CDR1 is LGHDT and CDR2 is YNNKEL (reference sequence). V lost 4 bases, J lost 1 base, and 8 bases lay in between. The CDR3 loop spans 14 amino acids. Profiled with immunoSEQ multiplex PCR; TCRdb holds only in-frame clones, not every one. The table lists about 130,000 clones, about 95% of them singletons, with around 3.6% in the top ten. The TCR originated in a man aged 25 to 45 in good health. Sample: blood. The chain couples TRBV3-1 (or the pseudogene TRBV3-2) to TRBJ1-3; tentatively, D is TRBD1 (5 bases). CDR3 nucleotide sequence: TGTGCCAGCAGCCGGAAGGGGTCTGGAAACACCATATATTTT. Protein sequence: CASSRKGSGNTIYF.